These 13 T cell receptor beta chains came from one sample sequenced in a study of tumor and adjacent non-tumor tissue in lung cancer. RNA was extracted from bulk tissue without any cell sorting. This non-tumor lung sample came from over 3 cm beyond the tumor edge. Three rounds of nested PCR, following a modified ARM-PCR protocol, produced the TCRbeta library. From the multiplex PCR reads, TCRdb called clonotypes with MiXCR, one entry per CDR3 protein. Of tens of thousands of distinct CDR3 sequences listed, 61% are singletons. Specimen: distant non-tumor lung tissue. These receptors were collected from a man aged 70-80 years with non-small cell lung cancer.

As for this clonotype: A much larger clonotype is one base distant, so this may be a read error. The genes are TRBV5-1 and TRBJ2-7, with TRBD1 matching 9 bases. CDR1 and CDR2 from the germline V gene are SGHRS and YFSETQ. With 6 bases clipped from V and 4 bases from J, the junction kept 5 bases outside the gene matches. The CDR3 loop spans 13 amino acids. The CDR3 coding sequence is TGCGCCAGCAACTTAGGGACAGGGTACGAGCAGTACTTC. This translates into CASNLGTGYEQYF.

Concerning this clonotype: Since the CDR3 does not end with the conserved phenylalanine or tryptophan, this likely comes from a read error. The genes are TRBV5-6 and TRBJ2-3, with 11 bases fitting TRBD2. The CDR3 is 15 amino acids. V shed 0 bases, J shed 6 bases, and the junction held 3 bases outside the gene matches. Looked up from germline, CDR1 is SGHDT and CDR2 is YYEEEE. The CDR3 sequence is CASSLGLAGTDTQYL. The CDR3 nucleotides are TGTGCCAGCAGCTTGGGACTAGCGGGGACGGATACGCAGTATTTA.

The V call is TRBV30, the J call TRBJ1-1, with D possibly TRBD1 on 5 matching bases. Trimming shortened V by 6 bases and J by 0 bases, and 17 bases separated the two germline ends. The CDR3 consists of 15 residues. Germline CDR1 is GTSNPN and CDR2 is SVGIG (reference sequence). This CDR3 is CACISSQGVNTEAFF. CDR3 DNA: TGTGCCTGTATAAGTTCCCAGGGCGTGAACACTGAAGCTTTCTTT.

With respect to this clonotype: A read error may account for a junction end that differs from germline. The chain couples TRBV11-2 to TRBJ2-4; the D gene is possibly TRBD2 (5 bases). Germline V gives CDR1 SGHAT, CDR2 FQNNGV. This CDR3 has 15 residues. The CDR3 DNA sequence: TGTGCTAGCAGCCACCTGGGGTTGCGGGAAAACATTCAGTACTTC. Translated: CASSHLGLRENIQYF.

The chain has TRBV20-1 and TRBJ2-4, with D perhaps matching TRBD1 (6 bases). CDR3 size: 13 residues. Germline loops: CDR1 DFQATT, CDR2 SNEGSKA (reference sequence). The ends were cut back, 7 bases at V and 2 bases at J, with 12 bases in the middle. The CDR3 here is CSVRDKSKNIQYF. The CDR3 DNA is TGCAGTGTTAGGGACAAGTCCAAAAACATTCAGTACTTC.

Regarding this clonotype: This may arise from a read error, as a much more abundant clone is one base away. The chain couples TRBV5-4 to TRBJ2-5; 8 nucleotides align to TRBD2. Germline V CDR1 and CDR2: SGHNT, YYREEE (reference sequence). CDR3 length equals 15 residues. Written as DNA, the CDR3 is TGTGCCAGCAGTCTCGGGGGGGCCCGTATAGAGACCCGGTACTTC. This gives the protein CASSLGGARIETRYF.

Worth noting for this clonotype: This may be a read error: a much more frequent sequence differs by one nucleotide. The chain couples TRBV5-6 to TRBJ1-1, with D perhaps matching TRBD1 (6 bases). This CDR3 is 13 amino acids long. Germline lookup yields CDR1 SGHDT and CDR2 YYEEEE. V lost 2 bases to trimming and J lost 10 bases, with 15 bases between them. CDR3 nucleotide sequence: TGTGCCAGCAGCTTTACAGGGACCCGGCGAGCTTTCTTT. It yields the protein CASSFTGTRRAFF.

In this sample, this clonotype turned up a few times. This may stem from a read error, because a much larger clone lies one nucleotide away. The chain uses TRBV10-3 and TRBJ2-7; tentatively, D is TRBD2 (5 bases). The germline V gene has CDR1 ENHRY and CDR2 SYGVKD. CDR3 size: 15 residues. CDR3 protein: CAVSDERAGAYEQYF. In DNA, the CDR3 is TGTGCCGTCAGTGATGAGAGGGCTGGGGCCTACGAGCAGTACTTC.

This chain joins TRBV5-4 and TRBJ1-4; 7 bases align to TRBD1. The CDR3 loop spans 15 amino acids. V gave up 6 bases and J gave up 8 bases; unmatched junction bases: 13. The germline V gene encodes CDR1 SGHNT and CDR2 YYREEE (reference sequence). Here the CDR3 reads CASNYNRGINEKLFF. CDR3 sequence (DNA): TGTGCCAGCAACTACAACAGGGGAATAAACGAAAAACTGTTTTTT.

The V and J genes are TRBV4-1 and TRBJ2-6, with 8 bases matching TRBD1. V trimming: 5 bases; J trimming: 9 bases; junction bases outside the gene matches: 27. Germline V gives CDR1 MGHRA, CDR2 YSYEKL. CDR3 length equals 21 residues. CDR3: CASSSRKPPGQGHPEVNVLTF. CDR3 bases: TGCGCCAGCAGCTCACGGAAACCACCCGGACAGGGCCACCCTGAGGTCAACGTCCTGACTTTC.

Ten or more counts support this clonotype. Just one base apart from a much larger clone, this may be a read error. The chain couples TRBV10-3 to TRBJ1-3; maybe TRBD1 (6 bases). From germline, CDR1 is ENHRY and CDR2 SYGVKD. This CDR3 comprises 15 residues. The CDR3 DNA is TGTGCCATCTCCGGCGGGGGCGGCTCTGGAAACGCCATATATTTT. Encoded protein: CAISGGGGSGNAIYF.

The chain employs TRBV7-3 and TRBJ1-6; 7 nucleotides line up with TRBD1. The junction had 3 bases not matched to a gene; V was cut back by 3 bases and J by 7 bases. Per germline, CDR1 SGHTA and CDR2 FQGTGA. The CDR3 consists of 14 residues. The CDR3 DNA reads TGTGCCAGCAGCTTGGGACAGCTGAATTCACCCCTCCACTTT. Translated: CASSLGQLNSPLHF.

Points on this clonotype: This may be a read error: a much more frequent sequence differs by one nucleotide. V usage is TRBV14 and J usage is TRBJ2-3; D unresolved. The V gene's germline CDR1 is SGHDN and CDR2 FVKESK. The CDR3 is 14 residues long. Trimming cost V 0 bases and J 2 bases, with 6 bases left between them. CDR3 nucleotide sequence: TGTGCCAGCAGCCAAGACCTAATCACAGATACGCAGTATTTT. This codes for CASSQDLITDTQYF.